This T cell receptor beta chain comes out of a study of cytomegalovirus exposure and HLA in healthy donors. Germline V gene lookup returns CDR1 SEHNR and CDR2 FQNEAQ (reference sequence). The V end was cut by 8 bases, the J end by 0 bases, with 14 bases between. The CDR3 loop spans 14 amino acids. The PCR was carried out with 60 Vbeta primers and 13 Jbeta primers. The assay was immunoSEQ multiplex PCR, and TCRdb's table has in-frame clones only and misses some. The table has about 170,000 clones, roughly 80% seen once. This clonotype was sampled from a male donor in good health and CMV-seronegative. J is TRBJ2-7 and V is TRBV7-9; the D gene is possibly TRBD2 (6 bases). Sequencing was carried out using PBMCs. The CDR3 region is CASRPGRSSYEQYF. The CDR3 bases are TGTGCCAGCCGCCCGGGGAGGAGCTCCTACGAGCAGTACTTC.